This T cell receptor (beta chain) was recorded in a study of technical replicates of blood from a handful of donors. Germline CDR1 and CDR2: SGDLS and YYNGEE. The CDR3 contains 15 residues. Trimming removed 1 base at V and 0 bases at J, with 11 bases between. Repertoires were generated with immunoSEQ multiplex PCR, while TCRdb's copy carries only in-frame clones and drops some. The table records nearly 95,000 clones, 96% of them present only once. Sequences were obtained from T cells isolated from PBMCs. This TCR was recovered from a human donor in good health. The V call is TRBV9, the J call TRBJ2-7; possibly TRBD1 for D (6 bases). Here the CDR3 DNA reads TGTGCCAGCAGCGTATGGGCAGGGGCCTCCTACGAGCAGTACTTC. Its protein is CASSVWAGASYEQYF.